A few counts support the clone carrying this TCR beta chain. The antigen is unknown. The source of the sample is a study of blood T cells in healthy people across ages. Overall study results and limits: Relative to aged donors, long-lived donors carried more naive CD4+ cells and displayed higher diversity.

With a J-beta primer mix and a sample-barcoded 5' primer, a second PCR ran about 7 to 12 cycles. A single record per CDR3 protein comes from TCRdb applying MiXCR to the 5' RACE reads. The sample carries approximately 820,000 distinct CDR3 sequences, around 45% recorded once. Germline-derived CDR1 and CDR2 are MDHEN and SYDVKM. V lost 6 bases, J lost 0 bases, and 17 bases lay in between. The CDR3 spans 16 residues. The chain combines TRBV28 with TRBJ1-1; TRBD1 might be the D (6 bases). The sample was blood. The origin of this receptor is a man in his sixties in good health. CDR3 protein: CASSLPLGGVNTEAFF. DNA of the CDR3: TGTGCCAGCAGCCTCCCCCTAGGGGGAGTGAACACTGAAGCTTTCTTT.